The 15 T cell receptor beta chains presented below share a single source sample, sequenced in a study of PD-L1 blockade in urothelial cancer (TCRdb year 2017). Libraries were constructed by the immunoSEQ multiplex PCR assay. Not all clones reach the TCRdb copy of this immuneACCESS table, which keeps in-frame sequences only. Checked studies attribute under half of the gap to unresolved V genes and leave the rest unexplained. Present in this sample are 30,000 or so clones, over 80% of which were seen just once. Roughly 1.9% of the sample comes from the top ten. Sequencing used PBMCs, obtained around atezolizumab (anti-PD-L1) treatment. The receptors stem from a man in his fifties or sixties with urothelial cancer.

In this sample, this clone turned up a few times. This chain connects TRBV19 to TRBJ1-1; D might be TRBD1 (5 bases). There are 12 residues in the CDR3. Trimming cost V 5 bases and J 8 bases, with 12 bases left between them. Germline V CDR1 and CDR2: LNHDA, SQIVND (reference sequence). The CDR3 loop is CASSRRVTEAFF. As DNA, the CDR3 is TGTGCCAGTAGTCGCAGGGTGACGGAAGCTTTCTTT.

V and J are TRBV6-6 and TRBJ1-1, with 8 positions matching TRBD1. J was trimmed by 4 bases and V by 8 bases; bases with no gene match: 6. This CDR3 is built from 13 residues. Germline CDR1 MNHNY, CDR2 SVGAGI (reference sequence). The CDR3 DNA reads as TGTGCCAGCGGTCAGGGGGCGGTCACTGAAGCTTTCTTT. Its translation is CASGQGAVTEAFF.

The V gene is TRBV5-1, the J gene TRBJ1-2; D is possibly TRBD1 (5 bases). V was pared by 4 bases and J by 3 bases, with 7 bases between. Germline V lookup: CDR1 SGHRS, CDR2 YFSETQ. CDR3 size: 12 residues. This CDR3 reads CASSDRDYGYTF. The DNA for the CDR3 is TGCGCCAGCAGCGACAGAGACTATGGCTACACCTTC.

CDR3 nucleotides: TGTGCCAGCAGTTTGGGGACAGGGGGCTCGGGGGATACGCAGTATTTT. It specifies CASSLGTGGSGDTQYF. The V call is TRBV28, the J call TRBJ2-3, with TRBD1 identical over 12 bases. There are 16 residues in the CDR3. Unmatched junction bases numbered 7, after V lost 3 bases and J lost 6 bases. Germline CDR1 is MDHEN and CDR2 is SYDVKM.

The table lists this clone with a count of one. The V and J genes are TRBV6-1 and TRBJ2-1, with 10 positions matching TRBD2. The J segment lost 1 base and the V segment lost 9 bases, leaving 3 bases of the junction unmatched. This CDR3 is built from 14 residues. Germline loops: CDR1 MNHNS, CDR2 SASEGT. The CDR3 DNA reads TGTGCCAGTAATAGCGGGAGGTCCTACAATGAGCAGTTCTTC. Residues: CASNSGRSYNEQFF.

The chain uses TRBV5-1 and TRBJ2-3, with 7 bases identical to TRBD2. The CDR3 is made up of 15 amino acids. Trimming cost V 1 base and J 1 base; bases outside gene matches: 3. Germline V gene lookup returns CDR1 SGHRS and CDR2 YFSETQ. CDR3 DNA: TGCGCCAGCAGCTTGCGGCTAGCGGGCACAGATACGCAGTATTTT. It specifies CASSLRLAGTDTQYF.

This rearrangement joins TRBV19 to TRBJ2-2; tentative D call: TRBD1 (5 bases). CDR1 and CDR2 (germline): LNHDA, SQIVND (reference sequence). Trimming shortened V by 6 bases and J by 3 bases, and 8 bases separated the two germline ends. The CDR3 extends over 13 amino acids. CDR3 amino acids: CASRPRDTGELFF. CDR3 DNA: TGTGCCAGTAGACCCAGGGACACCGGGGAGCTGTTTTTT. Based on the CDR3 plus reference TRBV19 and TRBJ2-2, the full variable domain is DGGITQSPKYLFRKEGQNVTLSCEQNLNHDAMYWYRQDPGQGLRLIYYSQIVNDFQKGDIAEGYSVSREKKESFPLTVTSAQKNPTAFYLCASRPRDTGELFFGEGSRLTVL.

The rearrangement joins TRBV20-1 to TRBJ1-2; no definite D call. Germline V gene lookup returns CDR1 DFQATT and CDR2 SNEGSKA (reference sequence). The CDR3 length is 11 residues. V dropped 1 base and J dropped 5 bases, with 5 bases sitting between them. The CDR3 DNA reads as TGCAGTGCTAGAGTTCTTTATGGCTACACCTTC. Translating gives CSARVLYGYTF.

V usage is TRBV29-1 and J usage is TRBJ2-1, with D possibly matching TRBD2 (6 bases). This CDR3 has 11 residues. Germline loops: CDR1 SQVTM, CDR2 ANQGSEA. Trimming left V 6 bases short and J 9 bases short, with 12 bases between. In DNA, the CDR3 is TGCAGCGTCTCCCGGGGAGGTGAGCAGTTCTTC. Its protein is CSVSRGGEQFF.

The CDR3 region is CASSLVGQGLYGYTF. The DNA of the CDR3 is TGTGCCAGCAGCTTGGTGGGACAGGGACTCTATGGCTACACCTTC. This chain links TRBV5-4 with TRBJ1-2, with TRBD1 identical over 9 bases. The CDR3 sequence is 15 residues long. The germline V gene encodes CDR1 SGHNT and CDR2 YYREEE (reference sequence). V gave up 0 bases and J gave up 4 bases; unmatched junction bases: 4.

In this sample, this clone turned up a few times. The chain joins TRBV7-9 to TRBJ2-1; 8 bases map to TRBD2. Per the germline V gene, CDR1 is SEHNR and CDR2 is FQNEAQ (reference sequence). CDR3 size: 15 residues. V lost 5 bases and J lost 7; bases outside the gene matches: 10. The CDR3 here is CASSLPKAGGNEQFF. Written as DNA, the CDR3 is TGTGCCAGCAGCCTTCCGAAGGCGGGAGGTAATGAGCAGTTCTTC.

V gene TRBV21-1 combines with J gene TRBJ2-3; the table names TRBD1, a call not compared with the DNA. TRBV21-1 has pseudogene status. The CDR3 contains 14 residues. CDR3 sequence reads: CASSISWATDTQYF. CDR3 coding DNA: TGTGCCAGCAGCATCTCCTGGGCCACAGATACGCAGTATTTT.

The chain couples TRBV28 to TRBJ1-4; no firm D call. Germline V lookup: CDR1 MDHEN, CDR2 SYDVKM. This CDR3 is built from 12 residues. Trimming took off 1 base at V and 9 bases at J, with 6 bases between the two ends. CDR3 region: CASSLLSKKLFF. The CDR3 DNA sequence: TGTGCCAGCAGTTTATTGTCTAAAAAACTGTTTTTT. The complete variable domain, with remaining parts taken from reference TRBV28 and TRBJ1-4, reads DVKVTQSSRYLVKRTGEKVFLECVQDMDHENMFWYRQDPGLGLRLIYFSYDVKMKEKGDIPEGYSVSREKKERFSLILESASTNQTSMYLCASSLLSKKLFFGSGTQLSVL.

This clone was recorded a few times. This chain uses TRBV19 with TRBJ2-3, with no clear D. Germline values: CDR1 LNHDA, CDR2 SQIVND (reference sequence). Trimming left V 3 bases short and J 4 bases short, with 14 bases between. The CDR3 length is 15 residues. Written as DNA, the CDR3 is TGTGCCAGTAGTATCGACGGAGCCCTGGCAGATACGCAGTATTTT. It specifies CASSIDGALADTQYF.

The chain links TRBV6-5 to TRBJ1-5, with TRBD1 as a possible D gene (6 bases). Trimming took 6 bases from V and 9 from J, leaving 15 bases between them. CDR3 size: 13 residues. Germline loops: CDR1 MNHEY, CDR2 SVGAGI. CDR3 residues: CASSPRGGTPQHF. CDR3 nucleotides: TGTGCCAGCAGCCCACGAGGGGGTACGCCCCAGCATTTT.